Ten or more counts support the clone carrying this TCR beta chain. What it binds is unknown. The data stem from a study of CD8 T cells in ankylosing spondylitis. Study-level findings and limits: A motif in TCR beta, a set of under ten highly homologous variants, appeared characteristic of ankylosing spondylitis blood. Earlier literature documents some of the motif variants in reactive arthritis synovial fluid and blood. Significantly higher representation of disease-linked clones was reported for matched ankylosing spondylitis synovial fluid.

V was pared by 4 bases and J by 10 bases, with 5 bases of the junction left unmatched. Germline V CDR1 and CDR2: DFQATT, SNEGSKA (reference sequence). This CDR3 is built from 13 residues. TCRdb processed the 5' RACE reads anew with MiXCR; each CDR3 protein has one entry. The repertoire includes around 890,000 distinct CDR3 sequences, over 9.5% of them detected once, and roughly 0.51% sits in the top ten. This chain connects TRBV20-1 to TRBJ2-1; TRBD2 aligns across 12 bases. What was sequenced was blood, either unsorted or a sorted T cell fraction (not recorded which). This clonotype was obtained from a male donor with ankylosing spondylitis. The CDR3 loop is CSATSGGAREQFF. In DNA form, the CDR3 reads TGCAGTGCTACTAGCGGGGGGGCGAGGGAGCAGTTCTTC.